The 2 T cell receptor beta chains reported below all come from one sample, sequenced in a study of cytomegalovirus exposure and HLA in healthy donors. It was with 60 Vbeta and 13 Jbeta primers that the PCR ran. Produced via immunoSEQ multiplex PCR; TCRdb's table is partial and in-frame only. Of fewer than 250,000 clones listed, roughly 77% are singletons. The sample was PBMCs. Every receptor here comes from a woman aged 25 to 39 in good health and CMV-seropositive.

The chain joins TRBV28 to TRBJ2-7; D call uncertain. The length of the CDR3 is 11 residues. Trimming took 4 bases from V and 5 from J, leaving 6 bases between them. From germline, CDR1 is MDHEN and CDR2 SYDVKM. The CDR3 DNA follows: TGTGCCAGCAGTTCACAAAACGAGCAGTACTTC. Translated, it gives CASSSQNEQYF.

Only one count was recorded for this clone. V and J are TRBV2 and TRBJ1-5, with 10 positions matching TRBD1. The CDR3 sequence is 17 residues long. Germline V CDR1 and CDR2: SNHLY, FYNNEI. The trim removed 2 bases at V and 0 bases at J, leaving 4 bases unmatched. CDR3 nucleotide sequence: TGTGCCAGCAGTGAAAGGGACAGGGGCTATAGCAATCAGCCCCAGCATTTT. It is translated as CASSERDRGYSNQPQHF.